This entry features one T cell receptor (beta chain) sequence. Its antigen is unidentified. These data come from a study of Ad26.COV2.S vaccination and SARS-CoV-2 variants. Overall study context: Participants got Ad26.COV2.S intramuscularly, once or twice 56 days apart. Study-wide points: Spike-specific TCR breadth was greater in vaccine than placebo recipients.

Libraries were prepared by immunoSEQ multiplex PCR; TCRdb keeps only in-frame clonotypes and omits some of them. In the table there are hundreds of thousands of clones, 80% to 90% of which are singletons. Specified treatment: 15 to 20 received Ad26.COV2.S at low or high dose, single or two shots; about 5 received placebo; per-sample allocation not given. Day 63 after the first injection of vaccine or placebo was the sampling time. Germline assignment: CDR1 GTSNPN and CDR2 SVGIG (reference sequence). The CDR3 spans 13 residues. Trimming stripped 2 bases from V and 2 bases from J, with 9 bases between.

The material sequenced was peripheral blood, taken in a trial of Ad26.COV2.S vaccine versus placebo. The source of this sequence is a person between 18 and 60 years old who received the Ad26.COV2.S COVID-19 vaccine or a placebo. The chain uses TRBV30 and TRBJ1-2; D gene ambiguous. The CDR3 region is CAWSFTVNYGYTF. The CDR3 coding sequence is TGTGCCTGGAGTTTTACAGTGAACTATGGCTACACCTTC.